A selection of T cell receptor beta chains follows, all from one sample in a study of blood T cell repertoires in COVID-19. Repertoires were generated with immunoSEQ multiplex PCR, while TCRdb's copy carries only in-frame clones and drops some. The data contain about 55,000 clones, around 90% of them singletons. The sequenced sample consisted of peripheral blood. The source of these receptors is a man older than 75 with acute or convalescent COVID-19. Both conserved end residues are part of each CDR3. Each record gives: D gene, clone size, V gene, J gene, CDR3 length, CDR3 protein, CDR3 DNA. The D gene is left open where the match is weak. The size of a clone is reported for some rows only, either as once, few or many, or as a class for expanded clones.

D: NA; size: NA; V: TRBV11-2; J: TRBJ2-7; length: 14; CDR3: CASSSDRITYEQYF; DNA: TGTGCCAGCAGTTCAGACAGGATCACCTACGAGCAGTACTTC
D: NA; size: NA; V: TRBV6-6; J: TRBJ2-7; length: 14; CDR3: CASRKKGGVGEQYF; DNA: TGTGCCAGCAGGAAGAAGGGCGGGGTGGGGGAGCAGTACTTC
D: TRBD1; size: NA; V: TRBV30; J: TRBJ1-5; length: 16; CDR3: CAWSPTGVGGNQPQHF; DNA: TGTGCCTGGAGTCCTACAGGGGTTGGAGGCAATCAGCCCCAGCATTTT
D: TRBD1; size: NA; V: TRBV11-3; J: TRBJ2-7; length: 14; CDR3: CASSSRQGSYEQYF; DNA: TGTGCCAGCAGCTCAAGACAGGGTTCCTACGAGCAGTACTTC
D: NA; size: NA; V: TRBV6-5; J: TRBJ1-3; length: 16; CDR3: CASSYSGTRSGNTIYF; DNA: TGTGCCAGCAGTTACTCCGGGACACGCTCTGGAAACACCATATATTTT
D: NA; size: NA; V: TRBV24-1; J: TRBJ2-7; length: 13; CDR3: CATSGGGFHEQYF; DNA: TGTGCCACCAGTGGTGGGGGGTTCCACGAGCAGTACTTC
D: TRBD1; size: NA; V: TRBV2; J: TRBJ1-1; length: 15; CDR3: CASSPGTGILAEAFF; DNA: TGTGCCAGCAGCCCCGGGACAGGGATTCTGGCTGAAGCTTTCTTT
D: NA; size: NA; V: TRBV18; J: TRBJ2-3; length: 15; CDR3: CASSPGAGGTDTQYF; DNA: TGTGCCAGCTCACCAGGGGCAGGGGGCACAGATACGCAGTATTTT
D: NA; size: NA; V: TRBV19; J: TRBJ1-5; length: 13; CDR3: CASSTQEDQPQHF; DNA: TGTGCCAGTAGTACACAAGAGGATCAGCCCCAGCATTTT
D: TRBD2; size: NA; V: TRBV3-1/TRBV3-2; J: TRBJ2-2; length: 16; CDR3: CASSLGLAVYTGELFF; DNA: TGTGCCAGCAGCCTCGGACTAGCGGTCTACACCGGGGAGCTGTTTTTT
D: NA; size: NA; V: TRBV9; J: TRBJ1-6; length: 14; CDR3: CASSPQGRNSPLHF; DNA: TGTGCCAGCAGCCCGCAGGGGCGTAATTCACCCCTCCACTTT
D: TRBD2; size: NA; V: TRBV3-1/TRBV3-2; J: TRBJ2-3; length: 17; CDR3: CASSQVKTSGSTDTQYF; DNA: TGTGCCAGCAGCCAAGTTAAGACTAGCGGTAGCACAGATACGCAGTATTTT
D: TRBD2; size: NA; V: TRBV27; J: TRBJ2-5; length: 15; CDR3: CASSPLAGGKETQYF; DNA: TGTGCCAGCAGTCCACTAGCGGGGGGGAAAGAGACCCAGTACTTC
D: TRBD1; size: NA; V: TRBV6-4; J: TRBJ2-3; length: 15; CDR3: CASSGQGVSTDTQYF; DNA: TGTGCCAGCAGTGGACAGGGGGTTAGCACAGATACGCAGTATTTT
D: TRBD1; size: NA; V: TRBV6-4; J: TRBJ2-6; length: 16; CDR3: CASSPDRGRGANVLTF; DNA: TGTGCCAGCAGTCCAGACAGGGGGCGTGGGGCCAACGTCCTGACTTTC
D: NA; size: NA; V: TRBV18; J: TRBJ2-1; length: 14; CDR3: CASSPYTDRNEQFF; DNA: TGTGCCAGCTCACCGTATACGGACAGAAATGAGCAGTTCTTC
D: TRBD2; size: NA; V: TRBV7-8; J: TRBJ2-1; length: 16; CDR3: CASSSFWEGTANEQFF; DNA: TGTGCCAGCAGCTCCTTTTGGGAGGGTACCGCCAATGAGCAGTTCTTC
D: NA; size: once; V: TRBV2; J: TRBJ2-1; length: 14; CDR3: CASSEMKGQEAQFF; DNA: TGTGCCAGCAGCGAAATGAAGGGACAAGAAGCCCAGTTCTTC
D: TRBD1; size: NA; V: TRBV5-4; J: TRBJ1-2; length: 13; CDR3: CASSLQGRYGYTF; DNA: TGTGCCAGCAGCCTACAGGGGCGCTATGGCTACACCTTC
D: NA; size: few; V: TRBV19; J: TRBJ1-2; length: 16; CDR3: CASSSNDQGRRYGYTF; DNA: TGTGCCAGTAGTTCCAACGATCAGGGGCGGAGGTATGGCTACACCTTC
D: NA; size: NA; V: TRBV10-3; J: TRBJ1-1; length: 13; CDR3: CAISESGPREAFF; DNA: TGTGCCATCAGTGAGTCGGGCCCCAGGGAAGCTTTCTTT
D: NA; size: NA; V: TRBV27; J: TRBJ2-7; length: 13; CDR3: CASSLRGRYEQYF; DNA: TGTGCCAGCAGTTTGCGGGGCAGATACGAGCAGTACTTC
D: NA; size: NA; V: TRBV19; J: TRBJ1-5; length: 15; CDR3: CASSGKTDSNQPQHF; DNA: TGTGCCAGTAGTGGGAAGACAGATAGCAATCAGCCCCAGCATTTT
D: TRBD1; size: NA; V: TRBV9; J: TRBJ2-1; length: 16; CDR3: CASSSRTGAPSNEQFF; DNA: TGTGCCAGCAGCTCCCGGACAGGGGCACCCTCCAATGAGCAGTTCTTC
D: NA; size: NA; V: TRBV28; J: TRBJ2-2; length: 14; CDR3: CASRTTGSYGELFF; DNA: TGTGCCAGCAGGACCACAGGGAGTTACGGGGAGCTGTTTTTT
D: TRBD1; size: NA; V: TRBV10-3; J: TRBJ2-1; length: 14; CDR3: CAISGRQGANEQFF; DNA: TGTGCCATCAGTGGAAGACAGGGGGCTAATGAGCAGTTCTTC
D: TRBD2; size: NA; V: TRBV9; J: TRBJ2-2; length: 18; CDR3: CASSVELAGAPNTGELFF; DNA: TGTGCCAGCAGCGTAGAACTAGCGGGGGCCCCGAACACCGGGGAGCTGTTTTTT
D: TRBD1; size: NA; V: TRBV19; J: TRBJ2-6; length: 17; CDR3: CASTTGTGSSGANVLTF; DNA: TGTGCCAGTACAACCGGGACAGGAAGCTCTGGGGCCAACGTCCTGACTTTC
D: NA; size: NA; V: TRBV6-6; J: TRBJ1-6; length: 12; CDR3: CASSEQESSLHF; DNA: TGTGCCAGCAGTGAGCAGGAATCTTCCCTCCACTTT
D: NA; size: NA; V: TRBV7-9; J: TRBJ1-4; length: 16; CDR3: CASSLEVGSQGEKLFF; DNA: TGTGCCAGCAGCTTAGAGGTCGGCAGTCAGGGTGAAAAACTGTTTTTT
D: NA; size: NA; V: TRBV19; J: TRBJ1-5; length: 14; CDR3: CASSSRTGNQPQHF; DNA: TGTGCCAGTAGTAGTAGGACGGGAAATCAGCCCCAGCATTTT
D: TRBD1; size: NA; V: TRBV14; J: TRBJ2-1; length: 15; CDR3: CASSQLPGQYNEQFF; DNA: TGTGCCAGCAGCCAACTGCCGGGACAGTACAATGAGCAGTTCTTC
D: TRBD1; size: NA; V: TRBV5-4; J: TRBJ2-7; length: 14; CDR3: CASSSDRVRAEQYF; DNA: TGTGCCAGCAGTTCGGACAGGGTGCGTGCCGAGCAGTACTTC
D: NA; size: few; V: TRBV18; J: TRBJ2-2; length: 16; CDR3: CASSPSFSINTGELFF; DNA: TGTGCCAGCTCACCATCCTTCAGTATTAACACCGGGGAGCTGTTTTTT
D: TRBD1; size: NA; V: TRBV25-1; J: TRBJ1-3; length: 15; CDR3: CASSDYRGSGNTIYF; DNA: TGTGCCAGCAGTGACTACAGGGGCTCTGGAAACACCATATATTTT
D: TRBD2; size: NA; V: TRBV3-1/TRBV3-2; J: TRBJ2-5; length: 17; CDR3: CASSRTRGIDFQETQYF; DNA: TGTGCCAGCAGCCGGACTAGGGGTATCGATTTCCAAGAGACCCAGTACTTC
D: NA; size: NA; V: TRBV10-3; J: TRBJ1-5; length: 14; CDR3: CATSRAGDNQPQHF; DNA: TGTGCCACCAGTAGGGCAGGGGACAATCAGCCCCAGCATTTT
D: TRBD1; size: NA; V: TRBV29-1; J: TRBJ1-4; length: 12; CDR3: CSVYRGGEKLFF; DNA: TGCAGCGTTTACAGGGGGGGTGAAAAACTGTTTTTT
D: TRBD1; size: NA; V: TRBV11-2; J: TRBJ1-2; length: 15; CDR3: CASSLAGGGGYGYTF; DNA: TGTGCCAGCAGCTTAGCAGGGGGTGGGGGCTATGGCTACACCTTC
D: NA; size: NA; V: TRBV6-1; J: TRBJ1-4; length: 16; CDR3: CASSEAQAATNEKLFF; DNA: TGTGCCAGCAGTGAAGCACAGGCTGCAACTAATGAAAAACTGTTTTTT
D: NA; size: NA; V: TRBV6-1; J: TRBJ1-2; length: 14; CDR3: CASSDGQGHYGYTF; DNA: TGTGCCAGCAGTGACGGGCAGGGCCACTATGGCTACACCTTC
D: TRBD1; size: NA; V: TRBV27; J: TRBJ1-1; length: 15; CDR3: CASSFRGLGNTEAFF; DNA: TGTGCCAGCAGTTTCAGGGGGCTAGGGAACACTGAAGCTTTCTTT
D: TRBD1; size: NA; V: TRBV29-1; J: TRBJ1-2; length: 16; CDR3: CSVEGGAGGSLYGYTF; DNA: TGCAGCGTTGAAGGTGGGGCAGGGGGGAGTCTCTATGGCTACACCTTC
D: NA; size: NA; V: TRBV11-3; J: TRBJ2-1; length: 12; CDR3: CASSLSRSEQFF; DNA: TGTGCCAGCAGCTTATCCCGGTCTGAGCAGTTCTTC
D: NA; size: NA; V: TRBV5-1; J: TRBJ2-4; length: 14; CDR3: CASSLNGAKNIQYF; DNA: TGCGCCAGCAGCTTGAACGGAGCCAAAAACATTCAGTACTTC
D: TRBD1; size: NA; V: TRBV7-9; J: TRBJ2-2; length: 15; CDR3: CASSLGQGAAGELFF; DNA: TGTGCCAGCAGCTTGGGACAGGGGGCCGCCGGGGAGCTGTTTTTT
D: NA; size: NA; V: TRBV30; J: TRBJ1-4; length: 18; CDR3: CAWSVRFDGRGGFEKLFF; DNA: TGTGCCTGGAGTGTACGGTTCGATGGAAGGGGTGGGTTCGAAAAACTGTTTTTT
D: TRBD1; size: NA; V: TRBV18; J: TRBJ2-1; length: 15; CDR3: CASSPLQGVGNEQFF; DNA: TGTGCCAGCTCACCACTGCAGGGGGTAGGGAATGAGCAGTTCTTC
D: NA; size: NA; V: TRBV5-4; J: TRBJ1-4; length: 14; CDR3: CASSYGTRGEKLFF; DNA: TGTGCCAGCAGCTACGGGACGAGGGGGGAAAAACTGTTTTTT
D: NA; size: NA; V: TRBV21-1; J: TRBJ2-1; length: 18; CDR3: CASSLHTPRPSSYNEQFF; DNA: TGTGCCAGCAGCCTACATACCCCCAGGCCCAGCTCCTACAATGAGCAGTTCTTC
D: NA; size: NA; V: TRBV10-3; J: TRBJ1-1; length: 13; CDR3: CAISDGLNTEAFF; DNA: TGTGCCATCAGTGACGGTCTGAACACTGAAGCTTTCTTT
D: NA; size: NA; V: TRBV6-1; J: TRBJ1-4; length: 15; CDR3: CASSEVPVNGEKLFF; DNA: TGTGCCAGCAGTGAAGTGCCGGTCAACGGTGAAAAACTGTTTTTT
D: TRBD2; size: NA; V: TRBV6-2/TRBV6-3; J: TRBJ2-7; length: 17; CDR3: CASSYRSGLAGTYEQYF; DNA: TGTGCCAGCAGTTATCGATCTGGACTAGCGGGGACCTACGAGCAGTACTTC
D: TRBD1; size: NA; V: TRBV19; J: TRBJ2-2; length: 17; CDR3: CASSIGTGGAITGELFF; DNA: TGTGCCAGTAGTATTGGGACAGGGGGCGCGATCACCGGGGAGCTGTTTTTT